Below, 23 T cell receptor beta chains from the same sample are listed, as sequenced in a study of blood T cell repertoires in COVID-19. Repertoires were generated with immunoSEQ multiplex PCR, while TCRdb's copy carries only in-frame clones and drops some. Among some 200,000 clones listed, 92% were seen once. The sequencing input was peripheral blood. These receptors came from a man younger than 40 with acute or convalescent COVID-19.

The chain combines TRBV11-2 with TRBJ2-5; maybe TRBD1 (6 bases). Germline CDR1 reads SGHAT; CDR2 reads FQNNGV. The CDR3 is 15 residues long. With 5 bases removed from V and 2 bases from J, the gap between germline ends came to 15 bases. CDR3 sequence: CASSPQGTLQETQYF. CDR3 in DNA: TGTGCCAGCAGCCCTCAAGGGACACTTCAAGAGACCCAGTACTTC.

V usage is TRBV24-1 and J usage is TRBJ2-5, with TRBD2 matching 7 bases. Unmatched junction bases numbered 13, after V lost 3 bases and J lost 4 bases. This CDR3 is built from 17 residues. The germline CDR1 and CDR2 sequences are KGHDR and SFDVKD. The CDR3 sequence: CATSDLNRGVEGETQYF. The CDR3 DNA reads TGTGCCACCAGTGATCTTAATCGGGGGGTAGAAGGAGAGACCCAGTACTTC.

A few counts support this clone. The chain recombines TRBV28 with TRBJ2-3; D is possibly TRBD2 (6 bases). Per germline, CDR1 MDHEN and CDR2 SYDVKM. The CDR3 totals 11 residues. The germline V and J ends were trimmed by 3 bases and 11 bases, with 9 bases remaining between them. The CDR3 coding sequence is TGTGCCAGCAGTTTTGGGGAGGTGCAGTATTTT. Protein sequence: CASSFGEVQYF.

CDR3 bases: TGTGCCAGCACCGGTTTACAGGGGTATGCTTCACCCCTCCACTTT. It encodes CASTGLQGYASPLHF. This chain joins TRBV25-1 and TRBJ1-6, with 7 bases fitting TRBD1. Germline CDR1 MGHDK, CDR2 SYGVNS. This CDR3 has 15 amino acids. J gave up 9 bases and V 7 bases, and 12 bases lay outside the gene matches.

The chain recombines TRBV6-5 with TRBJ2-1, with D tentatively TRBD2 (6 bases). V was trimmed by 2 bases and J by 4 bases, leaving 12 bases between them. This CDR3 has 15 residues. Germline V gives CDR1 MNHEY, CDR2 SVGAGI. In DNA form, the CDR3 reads TGTGCCAGCAGTTACAGCCTAGCGCCTTACAATGAGCAGTTCTTC. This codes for CASSYSLAPYNEQFF.

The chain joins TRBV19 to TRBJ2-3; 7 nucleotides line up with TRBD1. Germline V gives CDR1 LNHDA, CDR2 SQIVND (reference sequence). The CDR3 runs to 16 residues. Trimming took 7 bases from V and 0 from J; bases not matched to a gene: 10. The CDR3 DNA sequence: TGTGCCAGTACCCTCGACAGGGCCTTTAGCACAGATACGCAGTATTTT. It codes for CASTLDRAFSTDTQYF. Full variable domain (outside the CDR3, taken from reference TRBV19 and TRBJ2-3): DGGITQSPKYLFRKEGQNVTLSCEQNLNHDAMYWYRQDPGQGLRLIYYSQIVNDFQKGDIAEGYSVSREKKESFPLTVTSAQKNPTAFYLCASTLDRAFSTDTQYFGPGTRLTVL.

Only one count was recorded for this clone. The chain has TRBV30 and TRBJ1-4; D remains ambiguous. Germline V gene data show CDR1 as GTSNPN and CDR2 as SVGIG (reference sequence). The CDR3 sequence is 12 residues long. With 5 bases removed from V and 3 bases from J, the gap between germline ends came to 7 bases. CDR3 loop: CAWERSNEKLFF. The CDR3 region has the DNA TGTGCCTGGGAGAGGTCTAATGAAAAACTGTTTTTT.

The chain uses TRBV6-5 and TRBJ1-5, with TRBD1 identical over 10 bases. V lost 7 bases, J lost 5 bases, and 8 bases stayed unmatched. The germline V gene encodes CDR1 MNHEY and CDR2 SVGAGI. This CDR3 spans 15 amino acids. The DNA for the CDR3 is TGTGCCAGCATTCTATTTGGGACAGGGGATCAGCCCCAGCATTTT. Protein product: CASILFGTGDQPQHF.

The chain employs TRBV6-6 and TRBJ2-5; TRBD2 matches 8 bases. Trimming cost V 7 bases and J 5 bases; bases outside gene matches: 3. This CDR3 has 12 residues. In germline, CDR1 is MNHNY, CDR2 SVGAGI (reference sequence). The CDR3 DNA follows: TGTGCCAGCACCCCGGGGGGGGAGACCCAGTACTTC. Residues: CASTPGGETQYF.

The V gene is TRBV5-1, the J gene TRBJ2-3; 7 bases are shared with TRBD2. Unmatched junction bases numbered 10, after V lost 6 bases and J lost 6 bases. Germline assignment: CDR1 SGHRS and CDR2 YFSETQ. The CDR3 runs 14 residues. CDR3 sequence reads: CASNVGGRGDTQYF. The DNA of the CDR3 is TGCGCCAGCAATGTAGGCGGGAGAGGGGATACGCAGTATTTT.

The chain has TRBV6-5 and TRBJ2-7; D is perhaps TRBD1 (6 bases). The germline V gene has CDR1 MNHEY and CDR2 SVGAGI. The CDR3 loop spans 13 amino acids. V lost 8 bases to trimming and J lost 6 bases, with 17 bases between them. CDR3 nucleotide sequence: TGTGCCAGCTTCCTACAGGGAAGGGGCGAGCAGTACTTC. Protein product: CASFLQGRGEQYF.

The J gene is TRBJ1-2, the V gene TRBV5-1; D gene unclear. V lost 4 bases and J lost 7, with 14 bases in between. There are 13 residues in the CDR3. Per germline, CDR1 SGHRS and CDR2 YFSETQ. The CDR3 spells CASSLSALSGYTF. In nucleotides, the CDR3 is TGCGCCAGCAGCCTGTCCGCGCTTTCTGGCTACACCTTC.

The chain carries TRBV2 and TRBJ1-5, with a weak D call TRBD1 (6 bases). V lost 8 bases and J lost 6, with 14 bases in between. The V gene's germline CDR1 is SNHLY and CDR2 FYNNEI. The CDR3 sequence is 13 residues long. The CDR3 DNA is TGTGCCAGCCTCCCGGACAGAGCTCAGCCCCAGCATTTT. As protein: CASLPDRAQPQHF.

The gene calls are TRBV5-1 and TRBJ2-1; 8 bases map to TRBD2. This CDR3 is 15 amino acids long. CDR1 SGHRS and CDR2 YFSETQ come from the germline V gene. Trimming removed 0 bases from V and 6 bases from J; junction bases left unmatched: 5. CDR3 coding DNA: TGCGCCAGCAGCTTGGGCGGGAGGCCAACCAATGAGCAGTTCTTC. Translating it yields CASSLGGRPTNEQFF. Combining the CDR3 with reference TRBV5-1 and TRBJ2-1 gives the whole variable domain KAGVTQTPRYLIKTRGQQVTLSCSPISGHRSVSWYQQTPGQGLQFLFEYFSETQRNKGNFPGRFSGRQFSNSRSEMNVSTLELGDSALYLCASSLGGRPTNEQFFGPGTRLTVL.

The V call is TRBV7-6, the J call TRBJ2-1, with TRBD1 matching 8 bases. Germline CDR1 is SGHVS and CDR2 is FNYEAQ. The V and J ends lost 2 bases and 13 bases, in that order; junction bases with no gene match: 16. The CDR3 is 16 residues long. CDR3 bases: TGTGCCAGCAGCTTATACCGACAGGGGCAGAACTTTCGTCAGTTCTTC. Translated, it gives CASSLYRQGQNFRQFF.

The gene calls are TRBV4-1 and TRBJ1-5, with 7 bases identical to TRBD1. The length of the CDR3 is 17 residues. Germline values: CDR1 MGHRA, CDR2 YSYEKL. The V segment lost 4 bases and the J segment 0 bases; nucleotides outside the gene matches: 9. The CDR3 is CASSLWGTDYSNQPQHF. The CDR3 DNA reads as TGCGCCAGCAGCCTCTGGGGGACAGACTATAGCAATCAGCCCCAGCATTTT.

CDR3 protein: CASSLEWRNSPLHF. The CDR3 coding sequence is TGTGCCAGCAGCTTAGAGTGGAGGAATTCACCCCTCCACTTT. The V and J genes are TRBV7-9 and TRBJ1-6; D ambiguous. CDR3 length: 14 amino acids. Germline loops: CDR1 SEHNR, CDR2 FQNEAQ (reference sequence). V dropped 1 base and J dropped 7 bases, with 8 bases sitting between them. Full variable domain (missing parts from reference TRBV7-9 and TRBJ1-6): DTGVSQNPRHKITKRGQNVTFRCDPISEHNRLYWYRQTLGQGPEFLTYFQNEAQLEKSRLLSDRFSAERPKGSFSTLEIQRTEQGDSAMYLCASSLEWRNSPLHFGNGTRLTVT.

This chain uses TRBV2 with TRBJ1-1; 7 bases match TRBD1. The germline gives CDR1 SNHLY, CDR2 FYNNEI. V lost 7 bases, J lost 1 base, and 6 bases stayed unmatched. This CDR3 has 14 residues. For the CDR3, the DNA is TGTGCCAGCATTATCAGACAGGGGAACACTGAAGCTTTCTTT. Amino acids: CASIIRQGNTEAFF.

The CDR3 here is CASSFPPGHRSFSPLHF. The CDR3 DNA is TGTGCCAGCAGCTTCCCTCCGGGACACCGCTCGTTTTCACCCCTCCACTTT. The V call is TRBV7-9, the J call TRBJ1-6, with a tentative D call TRBD1 (6 bases). Germline CDR1 is SEHNR and CDR2 is FQNEAQ (reference sequence). This CDR3 is built from 17 residues. V lost 3 bases, J lost 9 bases, and 21 bases lay in between.

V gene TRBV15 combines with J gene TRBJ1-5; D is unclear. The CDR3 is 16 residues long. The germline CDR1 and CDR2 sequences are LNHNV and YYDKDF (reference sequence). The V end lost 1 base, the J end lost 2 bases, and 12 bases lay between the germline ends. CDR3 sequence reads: CATSRAAGSGNQPQHF. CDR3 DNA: TGTGCCACCAGCAGAGCGGCGGGGTCGGGCAATCAGCCCCAGCATTTT.

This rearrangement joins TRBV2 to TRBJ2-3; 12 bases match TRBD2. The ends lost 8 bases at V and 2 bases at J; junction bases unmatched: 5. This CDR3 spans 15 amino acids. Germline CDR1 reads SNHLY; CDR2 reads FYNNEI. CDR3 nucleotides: TGTGCCAGCTTGGGACTAGCGGGCCTCACAGATACGCAGTATTTT. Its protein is CASLGLAGLTDTQYF.

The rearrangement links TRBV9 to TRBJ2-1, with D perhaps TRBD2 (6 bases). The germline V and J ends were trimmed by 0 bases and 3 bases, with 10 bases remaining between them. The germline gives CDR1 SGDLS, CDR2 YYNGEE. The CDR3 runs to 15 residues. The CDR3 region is CASSVALADYNEQFF. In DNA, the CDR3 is TGTGCCAGCAGCGTAGCATTAGCGGACTACAATGAGCAGTTCTTC.

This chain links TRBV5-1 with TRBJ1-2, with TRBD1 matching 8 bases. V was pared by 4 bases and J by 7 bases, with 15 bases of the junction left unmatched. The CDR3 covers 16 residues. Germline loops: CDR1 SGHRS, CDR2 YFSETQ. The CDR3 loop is CASSVKAQGAARGYTF. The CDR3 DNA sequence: TGCGCCAGCAGCGTGAAAGCCCAGGGGGCGGCCCGTGGCTACACCTTC.